These 22 T cell receptor beta chains came from one sample sequenced in a study of identical twins. In TCRdb, the 5' RACE reads were re-called with MiXCR into one record per CDR3 protein. The table includes some 500,000 distinct CDR3 sequences, 14% detected once. These data were also reused for a study on yellow fever vaccine responses in identical twins.

Sequenced: CD4+ T cells sorted from blood. Receptors originate from a woman between 18 and 29 years old in good health.

Many counts were recorded for this clonotype. The rearrangement uses TRBV6-2 or TRBV6-3 and TRBJ2-5; 10 bases map to TRBD2. Trimming at V came to 2 bases and at J to 2 bases, leaving 5 bases not matched to a gene. This CDR3 has 16 residues. Germline CDR1 is MNHEY and CDR2 is SVGEGT. CDR3 nucleotides: TGTGCCAGCAGTTACCTAGCGGGGGCGTCACAAGAGACCCAGTACTTC. Translation gives CASSYLAGASQETQYF.

This chain connects TRBV29-1 to TRBJ2-5; 11 bases match TRBD2. J was trimmed by 1 base and V by 7 bases; bases with no gene match: 8. This CDR3 contains 15 residues. The V gene's germline CDR1 is SQVTM and CDR2 ANQGSEA. CDR3 nucleotides: TGCAGCGCCACCGGACTAGCGGGCCCCCAAGAGACCCAGTACTTC. Residues: CSATGLAGPQETQYF.

This clonotype occurred a few times. This chain's CDR3 is CASIALGGGDTQYF. Here the CDR3 DNA reads TGTGCCAGCATTGCTCTAGGCGGGGGGGATACGCAGTATTTT. This chain connects TRBV6-5 to TRBJ2-3; 8 nucleotides line up with TRBD2. The CDR3 totals 14 residues. Germline V lookup: CDR1 MNHEY, CDR2 SVGAGI. V lost 7 bases to trimming and J lost 6 bases; unmatched junction nucleotides: 9.

This chain uses TRBV19 with TRBJ2-5, with 8 positions matching TRBD1. J lost 6 bases, V lost 2 bases, and 2 bases had no gene match. The CDR3 runs 13 residues. Germline assignment: CDR1 LNHDA and CDR2 SQIVND (reference sequence). The CDR3 region is CASSIYRGKTQYF. CDR3 bases: TGTGCCAGTAGTATATACAGGGGGAAGACCCAGTACTTC. The full variable domain, rest sourced from reference TRBV19 and TRBJ2-5, is DGGITQSPKYLFRKEGQNVTLSCEQNLNHDAMYWYRQDPGQGLRLIYYSQIVNDFQKGDIAEGYSVSREKKESFPLTVTSAQKNPTAFYLCASSIYRGKTQYFGPGTRLLVL.

This chain connects TRBV20-1 to TRBJ2-7, with TRBD2 matching 8 bases. Germline V gives CDR1 DFQATT, CDR2 SNEGSKA (reference sequence). The CDR3 loop spans 17 amino acids. The V segment lost 5 bases and the J segment 1 base; nucleotides outside the gene matches: 16. The chain's CDR3 is CSAPVIIAGRGSYEQYF. DNA for the CDR3: TGCAGTGCTCCGGTCATCATAGCGGGAAGGGGGTCCTACGAGCAGTACTTC.

This chain connects TRBV14 to TRBJ2-7; TRBD2 matches at 14 bases. CDR3 size: 17 residues. J gave up 6 bases and V 2 bases, and 9 bases lay outside the gene matches. Germline CDR1 and CDR2: SGHDN and FVKESK. The CDR3 spells CASSQITGTSGRREQYF. The CDR3 coding sequence is TGTGCCAGCAGCCAAATCACGGGGACTAGCGGGAGACGCGAGCAGTACTTC.

The table lists this clonotype with a few counts. CDR3 protein: CASSQAGPTSGAYNEQFF. CDR3 sequence (DNA): TGCGCCAGCAGCCAAGCCGGCCCTACTAGCGGGGCCTACAATGAGCAGTTCTTC. This chain uses TRBV4-1 with TRBJ2-1; 10 nucleotides agree with TRBD2. V was clipped by 1 base and J by 2 bases; unmatched bases: 8. Germline lookup yields CDR1 MGHRA and CDR2 YSYEKL. The CDR3 is 18 residues long.

The chain is built from TRBV24-1 and TRBJ2-3, with 9 bases matching TRBD2. V lost 2 bases to trimming and J lost 2 bases; unmatched junction nucleotides: 4. The CDR3 covers 16 residues. The germline CDR1 and CDR2 sequences are KGHDR and SFDVKD. CDR3 sequence: CATSDSPSGTTDTQYF. CDR3 in DNA: TGTGCCACCAGTGATTCTCCTAGCGGGACCACAGATACGCAGTATTTT.

This clonotype has only a few counts. The rearrangement joins TRBV29-1 to TRBJ2-7; D might be TRBD1 (6 bases). The CDR3 is 15 amino acids. Trimming took 4 bases from V and 1 from J, leaving 17 bases between them. The germline gives CDR1 SQVTM, CDR2 ANQGSEA. Written as DNA, the CDR3 is TGCAGCGTTGCTACAGGGACCCGAATTTCCTACGAGCAGTACTTC. Translating it yields CSVATGTRISYEQYF.

This clonotype was seen only a few times. This chain links TRBV12-3 or TRBV12-4 with TRBJ1-2; TRBD1 aligns across 7 bases. The junction had 8 bases not matched to a gene; V was cut back by 6 bases and J by 4 bases. The CDR3 has 14 amino acids. CDR3 amino acids: CASRWRGQGYGYTF. The CDR3 DNA follows: TGTGCCAGCAGGTGGAGGGGGCAAGGCTATGGCTACACCTTC.

This clonotype has just a few counts. The chain combines TRBV6-1 with TRBJ1-5; weak D call: TRBD1 (5 bases). In germline, CDR1 is MNHNS, CDR2 SASEGT. CDR3 length equals 13 residues. The ends were cut back, 6 bases at V and 2 bases at J, with 8 bases in the middle. CDR3 sequence reads: CASRQDGNQPQHF. In nucleotides, the CDR3 is TGTGCCAGCAGACAGGATGGCAATCAGCCCCAGCATTTT.

The rearrangement joins TRBV5-1 to TRBJ2-7; 8 bases agree with TRBD1. CDR1 and CDR2 from the germline V gene are SGHRS and YFSETQ. V lost 0 bases, J lost 2 bases, and 4 bases stayed unmatched. This CDR3 is 15 amino acids long. CDR3 in amino acids: CASSLVDRGPYEQYF. CDR3 sequence (DNA): TGCGCCAGCAGCTTGGTAGACAGGGGACCCTACGAGCAGTACTTC.

There are a few counts of this clonotype. The V gene is TRBV5-1, the J gene TRBJ2-7; weak D call: TRBD2 (6 bases). This CDR3 has 14 amino acids. V lost 0 bases, J lost 7 bases, and 14 bases lay in between. CDR1 is SGHRS and CDR2 is YFSETQ in the germline V gene. CDR3 DNA sequence: TGCGCCAGCAGCTTGGGGGGAGGCCCGGGGGAGCAGTACTTC. Translating gives CASSLGGGPGEQYF.

V is TRBV27 and J is TRBJ1-1; D is undetermined. Germline CDR1 and CDR2: MNHEY and SMNVEV (reference sequence). CDR3 size: 15 residues. The V gene lost 2 bases and the J gene lost 0 bases, with 10 bases spanning the gap. CDR3 sequence reads: CASSLRPNLNTEAFF. For the CDR3, the DNA is TGTGCCAGCAGTTTAAGACCAAACCTGAACACTGAAGCTTTCTTT.

This clonotype was detected only a few times. The chain links TRBV20-1 to TRBJ2-4, with unresolved D. Germline CDR1 DFQATT, CDR2 SNEGSKA (reference sequence). V was trimmed by 5 bases and J by 6 bases, leaving 14 bases between them. CDR3 length: 13 residues. Written as DNA, the CDR3 is TGCAGTGCTCACACTACGTTTACAAACATTCAGTACTTC. It yields the protein CSAHTTFTNIQYF.

This clonotype was found a few times. The chain is built from TRBV20-1 and TRBJ2-3; TRBD2 aligns across 15 bases. Germline CDR1 DFQATT, CDR2 SNEGSKA (reference sequence). V dropped 6 bases and J dropped 5; count of bases not matched to a gene: 0. This CDR3 has 13 residues. This CDR3 reads CSAGLAGGDTQYF. CDR3 nucleotides: TGCAGTGCGGGACTAGCGGGAGGAGATACGCAGTATTTT.

This chain links TRBV2 with TRBJ2-7; D possibly corresponds to TRBD2 (6 bases). V was pared by 7 bases and J by 4 bases, with 14 bases between. CDR3 length: 13 residues. Germline CDR1 and CDR2: SNHLY and FYNNEI. This chain's CDR3 is CASIWDLPYEQYF. CDR3 nucleotide sequence: TGTGCCAGCATTTGGGACTTGCCGTACGAGCAGTACTTC.

This clonotype was detected many times. The chain has TRBV12-3 or TRBV12-4 and TRBJ2-1; 11 nucleotides align to TRBD2. The CDR3 has 15 residues. The J segment lost 2 bases and the V segment lost 5 bases, leaving 2 bases of the junction unmatched. Written as DNA, the CDR3 is TGTGCCAGCAGTCCTAGCGGGGGGCCCTACAATGAGCAGTTCTTC. It codes for CASSPSGGPYNEQFF.

The chain carries TRBV20-1 and TRBJ1-1; D unresolved. Germline V gene lookup returns CDR1 DFQATT and CDR2 SNEGSKA (reference sequence). The length of the CDR3 is 13 residues. V was trimmed by 0 bases and J by 1 base, leaving 6 bases between them. The DNA of the CDR3 is TGCAGTGCTAGAGATCCACAGAACACTGAAGCTTTCTTT. Translating it yields CSARDPQNTEAFF.

J is TRBJ2-2 and V is TRBV6-2 or TRBV6-3, with TRBD2 matching 7 bases. V shed 6 bases and J 1 base; nucleotides not matched to a gene: 20. This CDR3 is built from 20 residues. CDR1 is MNHEY, CDR2 SVGEGT, per germline. The DNA of the CDR3 is TGTGCCAGCAGGCCTCCGGTTGGTCGGGGGAGGGCCTTGAACACCGGGGAGCTGTTTTTT. This codes for CASRPPVGRGRALNTGELFF.

The chain is built from TRBV7-9 and TRBJ1-5, with 9 bases fitting TRBD1. The V gene's germline CDR1 is SEHNR and CDR2 FQNEAQ (reference sequence). The CDR3 runs to 14 residues. V shed 5 bases and J 4 bases; nucleotides not matched to a gene: 3. DNA for the CDR3: TGTGCCAGCAGCATGGGACAGGGAAATCAGCCCCAGCATTTT. Translated: CASSMGQGNQPQHF.

This sequence joins TRBV5-1 and TRBJ1-4, with a tentative D call TRBD1 (5 bases). The CDR3 totals 13 residues. V was cut by 5 bases and J by 10 bases, with 15 bases left in between. CDR1 SGHRS and CDR2 YFSETQ come from the germline V gene. CDR3 DNA sequence: TGCGCCAGCAGTCCGGGGGGAGAAGGAAAACTGTTTTTT. Translation: CASSPGGEGKLFF.